These 8 T cell receptor beta chains were sequenced from one sample in a study of human T cells and chemical hapten exposure. Each CDR3 protein is one row after TCRdb ran MiXCR on the RACE reads. The sample lists 75,000 to 95,000 distinct CDR3 sequences, approximately 11% occurring once. Time point here: patch test 2, 6 weeks after DPC sensitization. The sample's treatment: therapeutic diphenylcyclopropenone sensitization with weekly scalp DPC. Sequenced material: whole blood, taken in connection with sensitization to the hapten diphenylcyclopropenone (DPC). The receptors were sampled from a man aged 40-49 years with alopecia areata. Some clones in this sample may be carry-over from other donors' samples.

The rearrangement uses TRBV5-6 and TRBJ2-5; 10 positions agree with TRBD2. V shed 2 bases and J 1 base; nucleotides not matched to a gene: 5. The germline V gene has CDR1 SGHDT and CDR2 YYEEEE. The CDR3 is 16 amino acids. Written as DNA, the CDR3 is TGTGCCAGCAGCTTCAGCGGGAGGGCCCTCCAAGAGACCCAGTACTTC. It codes for CASSFSGRALQETQYF.

This clonotype was observed a few times. This sequence joins TRBV5-6 and TRBJ2-3, with a possible D match to TRBD1 (5 bases). The CDR3 has 14 amino acids. Trimming pared 7 bases from V and 2 bases from J, leaving 14 bases between. The germline CDR1 and CDR2 sequences are SGHDT and YYEEEE. The CDR3 here is CASAGRGNTDTQYF. CDR3 DNA sequence: TGTGCCAGCGCAGGAAGGGGAAACACAGATACGCAGTATTTT. The whole variable domain, remainder taken from reference TRBV5-6 and TRBJ2-3, is DAGVTQSPTHLIKTRGQQVTLRCSPKSGHDTVSWYQQALGQGPQFIFQYYEEEERQRGNFPDRFSGHQFPNYSSELNVNALLLGDSALYLCASAGRGNTDTQYFGPGTRLTVL.

This sequence joins TRBV19 and TRBJ2-5; D unresolved. Germline-derived CDR1 and CDR2 are LNHDA and SQIVND (reference sequence). V was clipped by 6 bases and J by 2 bases, with 19 bases between them. The CDR3 is 16 residues long. This chain's CDR3 is CASRRVGPTAQETQYF. The DNA for the CDR3 is TGTGCCAGTAGGCGAGTTGGGCCTACCGCACAAGAGACCCAGTACTTC.

This clonotype was observed many times. The rearrangement uses TRBV6-1 and TRBJ1-2; TRBD1 is a possible D gene (5 bases). CDR3 length equals 13 residues. V lost 2 bases to trimming and J lost 6 bases, with 10 bases between them. CDR1 is MNHNS, CDR2 SASEGT, per germline. This chain's CDR3 is CASSELGEHGYTF. The CDR3 DNA sequence: TGTGCCAGCAGTGAACTAGGGGAACATGGCTACACCTTC.

This clonotype was detected a few times. This rearrangement joins TRBV20-1 to TRBJ2-1; TRBD1 agrees at 8 bases. The CDR3 is 15 amino acids. Germline assignment: CDR1 DFQATT and CDR2 SNEGSKA (reference sequence). V was clipped by 6 bases and J by 5 bases; unmatched bases: 12. The CDR3 nucleotides are TGCAGTGCACAGGCGGTCCAGGGGGCAAACAATGAGCAGTTCTTC. This gives the protein CSAQAVQGANNEQFF.

The chain employs TRBV24-1 and TRBJ2-7; no definite D call. The CDR3 extends over 13 amino acids. CDR1 is KGHDR and CDR2 is SFDVKD in the germline V gene. V was cut by 3 bases and J by 6 bases, with 11 bases left in between. The CDR3 sequence: CATSDTAWGEQYF. The CDR3 nucleotides are TGTGCCACCAGTGATACAGCATGGGGCGAGCAGTACTTC.

This clonotype was recorded many times. The chain is built from TRBV12-3 or TRBV12-4 and TRBJ2-5; D is possibly TRBD1 or TRBD2 (5 bases each). The CDR3 consists of 14 residues. The germline V and J ends were trimmed by 3 bases and 7 bases, with 15 bases remaining between them. The CDR3 region has the DNA TGTGCCAGCAGTTTTGACGGGCAGGGAGTGACCCAGTACTTC. It yields the protein CASSFDGQGVTQYF.

This clonotype was counted only a few times. For the CDR3, the DNA is TGTGCCAGCAGCTTGGCGGACAGGGTAGAAGCTTTCTTT. Translation gives CASSLADRVEAFF. The chain is built from TRBV7-2 and TRBJ1-1, with 8 bases matching TRBD1. Germline V gives CDR1 SGHTA, CDR2 FQGNSA. J was trimmed by 8 bases and V by 3 bases; bases with no gene match: 5. The CDR3 consists of 13 residues.